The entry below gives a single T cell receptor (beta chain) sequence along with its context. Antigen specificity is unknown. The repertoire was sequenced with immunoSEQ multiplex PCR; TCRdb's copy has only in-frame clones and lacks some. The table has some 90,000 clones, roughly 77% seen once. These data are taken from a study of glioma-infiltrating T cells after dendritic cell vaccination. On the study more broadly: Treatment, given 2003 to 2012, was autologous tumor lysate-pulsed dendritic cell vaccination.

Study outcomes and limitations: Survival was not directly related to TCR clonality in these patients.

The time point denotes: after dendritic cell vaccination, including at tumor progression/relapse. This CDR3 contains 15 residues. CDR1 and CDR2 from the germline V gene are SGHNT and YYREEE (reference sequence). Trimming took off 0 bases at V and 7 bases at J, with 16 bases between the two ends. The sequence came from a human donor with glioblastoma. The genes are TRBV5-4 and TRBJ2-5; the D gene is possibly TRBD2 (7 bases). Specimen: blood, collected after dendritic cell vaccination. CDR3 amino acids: CASSLEQGGVATQYF. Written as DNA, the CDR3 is TGTGCCAGCAGCTTGGAACAGGGAGGGGTGGCGACCCAGTACTTC.